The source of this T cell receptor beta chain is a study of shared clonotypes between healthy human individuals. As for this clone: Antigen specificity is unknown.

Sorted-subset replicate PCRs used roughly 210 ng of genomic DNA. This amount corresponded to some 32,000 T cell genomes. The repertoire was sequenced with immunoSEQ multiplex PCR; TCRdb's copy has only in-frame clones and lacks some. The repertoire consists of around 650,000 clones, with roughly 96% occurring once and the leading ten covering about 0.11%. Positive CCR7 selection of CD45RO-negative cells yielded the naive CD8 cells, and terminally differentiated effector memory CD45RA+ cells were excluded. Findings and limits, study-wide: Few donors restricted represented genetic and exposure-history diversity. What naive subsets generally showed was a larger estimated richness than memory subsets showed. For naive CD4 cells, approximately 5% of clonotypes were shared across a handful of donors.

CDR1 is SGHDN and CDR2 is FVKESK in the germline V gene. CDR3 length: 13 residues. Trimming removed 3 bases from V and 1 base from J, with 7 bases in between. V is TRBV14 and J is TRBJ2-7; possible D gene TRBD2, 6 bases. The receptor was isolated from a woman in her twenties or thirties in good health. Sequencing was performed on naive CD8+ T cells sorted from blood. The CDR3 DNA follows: TGTGCCAGCAGCCAGGGGAGGTCCTACGAGCAGTACTTC. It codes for CASSQGRSYEQYF.